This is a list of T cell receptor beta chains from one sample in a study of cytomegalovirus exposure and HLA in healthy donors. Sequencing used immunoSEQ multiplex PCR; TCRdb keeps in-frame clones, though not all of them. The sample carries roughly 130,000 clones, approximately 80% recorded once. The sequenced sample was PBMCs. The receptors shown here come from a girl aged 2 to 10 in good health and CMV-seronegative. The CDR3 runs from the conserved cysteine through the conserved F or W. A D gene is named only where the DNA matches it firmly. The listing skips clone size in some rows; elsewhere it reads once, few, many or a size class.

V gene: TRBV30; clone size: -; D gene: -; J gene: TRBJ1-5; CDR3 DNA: TGTGCCTGGACAGAAAACTATAGCAATCAGCCCCAGCATTTT; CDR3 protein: CAWTENYSNQPQHF
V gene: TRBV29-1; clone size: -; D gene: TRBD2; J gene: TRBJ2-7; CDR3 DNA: TGCAGCGTTGAGGGCGGGGGCTACGAGCAGTACTTC; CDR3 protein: CSVEGGGYEQYF
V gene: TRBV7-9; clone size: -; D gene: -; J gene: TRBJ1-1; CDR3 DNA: TGTGCCAGCAGCTCAGGAATCAACACTGAAGCTTTCTTT; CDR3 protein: CASSSGINTEAFF
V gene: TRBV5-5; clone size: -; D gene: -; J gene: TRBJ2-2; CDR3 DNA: TGTGCCAGCAGCTTGTACCTAGCCACCGGGGAGCTGTTTTTT; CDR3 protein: CASSLYLATGELFF
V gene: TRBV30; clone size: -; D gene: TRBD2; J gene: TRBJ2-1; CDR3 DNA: TGTGCCTGGAGGGATGGGACTAGCGGGGTAGATGAGCAGTTCTTC; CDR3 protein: CAWRDGTSGVDEQFF
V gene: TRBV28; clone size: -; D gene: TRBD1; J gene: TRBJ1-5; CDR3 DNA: TGTGCCAGCACCTTGGGACAGGCTAATCAGCCCCAGCATTTT; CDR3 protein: CASTLGQANQPQHF
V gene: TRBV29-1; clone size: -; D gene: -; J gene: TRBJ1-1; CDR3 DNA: TGCAGCGTTTCGGGACTAGTGAACACTGAAGCTTTCTTT; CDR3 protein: CSVSGLVNTEAFF
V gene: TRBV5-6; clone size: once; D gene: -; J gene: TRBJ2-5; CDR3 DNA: TGTGCCAGCAGCTTGCAAGGGGTTGCAGAGACCCAGTACTTC; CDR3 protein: CASSLQGVAETQYF
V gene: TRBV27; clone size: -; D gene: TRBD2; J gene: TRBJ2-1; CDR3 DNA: TGTGCCAGCAGTTTATTAGGGCTAGCGGCGGGGTCCTACAATGAGCAGTTCTTC; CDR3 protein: CASSLLGLAAGSYNEQFF
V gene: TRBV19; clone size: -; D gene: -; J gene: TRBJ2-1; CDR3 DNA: TGTGCCAGTAGCGAGGCGGGGCTAAATGAGCAGTTCTTC; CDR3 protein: CASSEAGLNEQFF
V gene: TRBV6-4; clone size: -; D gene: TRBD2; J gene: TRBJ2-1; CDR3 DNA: TGTGCCAGCAGTGACTCGGCGGGGGGGCAGAATGAGCAGTTCTTC; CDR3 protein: CASSDSAGGQNEQFF
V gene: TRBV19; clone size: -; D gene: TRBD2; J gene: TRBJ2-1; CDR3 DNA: TGTGCCAGTAGGGCACTAGCGGAGAACAATGAGCAGTTCTTC; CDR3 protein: CASRALAENNEQFF
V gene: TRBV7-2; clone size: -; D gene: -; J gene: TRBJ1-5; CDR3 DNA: TGTGCCAGCAGCTCAAATAGCAATCAGCCCCAGCATTTT; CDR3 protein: CASSSNSNQPQHF
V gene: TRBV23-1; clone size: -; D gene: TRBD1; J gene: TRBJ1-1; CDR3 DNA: TGCGCCAGTGAGACTCGGGACAGGGGGCCCCCGAACACTGAAGCTTTCTTT; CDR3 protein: CASETRDRGPPNTEAFF
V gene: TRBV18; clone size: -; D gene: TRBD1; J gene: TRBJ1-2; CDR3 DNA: TGTGCCAGCTCACCCGGACAGGCCAACTATGGCTACACCTTC; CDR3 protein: CASSPGQANYGYTF
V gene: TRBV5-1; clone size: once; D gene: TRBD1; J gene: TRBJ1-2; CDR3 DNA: TGCGCCAGCAGCTTGGACAGGGGGCCCTATGGCTACACCTTC; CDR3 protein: CASSLDRGPYGYTF
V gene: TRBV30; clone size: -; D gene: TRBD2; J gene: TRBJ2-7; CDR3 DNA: TGTGCCTGGAGTTATTTTGGGGGGGGATACGAGCAGTACTTC; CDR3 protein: CAWSYFGGGYEQYF
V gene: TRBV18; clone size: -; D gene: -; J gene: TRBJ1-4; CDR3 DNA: TGTGCCAGCTCCCCCTCCGGGGTTCGGGAAAAACTGTTTTTT; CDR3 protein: CASSPSGVREKLFF
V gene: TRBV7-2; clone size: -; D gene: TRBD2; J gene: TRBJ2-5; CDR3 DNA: TGTGCCAGCAGCTTAGGCGGCGGGGGGAAAGAGACCCAGTACTTC; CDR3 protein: CASSLGGGGKETQYF
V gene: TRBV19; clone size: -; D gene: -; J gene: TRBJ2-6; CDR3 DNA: TGTGCCAGTATGTGGGAGTCTGGGGCCAACGTCCTGACTTTC; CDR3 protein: CASMWESGANVLTF
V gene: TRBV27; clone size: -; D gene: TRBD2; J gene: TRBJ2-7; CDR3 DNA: TGTGCCAGCAGTCTGGGGGGGAGAGGCTACGAGCAGTACTTC; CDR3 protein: CASSLGGRGYEQYF
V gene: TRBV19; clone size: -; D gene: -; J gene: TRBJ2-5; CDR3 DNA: TGTGCCAGTAGTGGGGCGAACCGTCAAGAGACCCAGTACTTC; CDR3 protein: CASSGANRQETQYF
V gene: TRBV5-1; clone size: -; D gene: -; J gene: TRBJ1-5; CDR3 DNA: TGCGCCAGCAGCTTGGGTGTTGGGCAGAAAGATCAGCCCCAGCATTTT; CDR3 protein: CASSLGVGQKDQPQHF
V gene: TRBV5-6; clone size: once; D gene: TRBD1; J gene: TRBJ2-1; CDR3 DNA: TGTGCCAGCAGCTCGTCCCCAAGAAGGGGGCGAAATGAGCAGTTCTTC; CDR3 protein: CASSSSPRRGRNEQFF
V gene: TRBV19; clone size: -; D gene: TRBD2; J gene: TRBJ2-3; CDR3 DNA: TGTGCCAGTAGTGGCGGACTAGCGGGAGGGGCTAACACAGATACGCAGTATTTT; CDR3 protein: CASSGGLAGGANTDTQYF
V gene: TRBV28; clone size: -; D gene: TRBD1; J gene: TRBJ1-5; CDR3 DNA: TGTGCCAGCAGGTACCGGGACAGATACAATCAGCCCCAGCATTTT; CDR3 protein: CASRYRDRYNQPQHF
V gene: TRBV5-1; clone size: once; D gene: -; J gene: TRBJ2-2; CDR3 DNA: TGCGCCAGCAGGCCCCGTAGCGCCAACACCGGGGAGCTGTTTTTT; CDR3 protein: CASRPRSANTGELFF
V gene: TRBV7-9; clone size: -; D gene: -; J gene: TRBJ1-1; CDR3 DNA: TGTGCCAGCAGCCCCGGGACATGGGGTCGGGGCACTGAAGCTTTCTTT; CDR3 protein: CASSPGTWGRGTEAFF
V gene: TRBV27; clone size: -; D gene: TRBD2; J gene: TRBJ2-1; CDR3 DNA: TGTGCCAGCAGTGTCACTAGCGGGAGTCGCTATGAGCAGTTCTTC; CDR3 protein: CASSVTSGSRYEQFF
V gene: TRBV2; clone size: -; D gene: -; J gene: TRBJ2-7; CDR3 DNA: TGTGCCAGCAGGCCTAATCCCTCCTACGAGCAGTACTTC; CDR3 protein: CASRPNPSYEQYF
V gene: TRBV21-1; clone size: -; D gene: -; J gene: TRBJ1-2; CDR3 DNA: TGTGCCAGCAGCAACGGACAGGGAAGCTATGGCTACACCTTC; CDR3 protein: CASSNGQGSYGYTF
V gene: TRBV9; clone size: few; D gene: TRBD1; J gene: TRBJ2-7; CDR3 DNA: TGTGCCAGCAGCCCAGGAAGGGACAGGAATTACGAGCAGTACTTC; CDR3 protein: CASSPGRDRNYEQYF
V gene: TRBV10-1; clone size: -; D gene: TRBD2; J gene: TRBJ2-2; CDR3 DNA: TGCGCCAGCAGTGATCTTGGGACTAGCGGGAGCAGGACCGGGGAGCTGTTTTTT; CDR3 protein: CASSDLGTSGSRTGELFF
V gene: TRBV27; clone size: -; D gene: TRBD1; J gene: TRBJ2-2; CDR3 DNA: TGTGCCAGCAGTTTGCGCCGGGACAGGGCGAACACCGGGGAGCTGTTTTTT; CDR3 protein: CASSLRRDRANTGELFF
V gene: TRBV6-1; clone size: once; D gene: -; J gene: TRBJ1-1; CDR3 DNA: TGTGCCAGCAAAGGGAGAGTTCGAGCTTTCTTT; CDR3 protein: CASKGRVRAFF
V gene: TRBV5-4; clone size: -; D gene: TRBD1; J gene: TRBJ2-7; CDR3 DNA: TGTGCCAGCAGCTTCGGACAGGGGGGTTACGAGCAGTACTTC; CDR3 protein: CASSFGQGGYEQYF
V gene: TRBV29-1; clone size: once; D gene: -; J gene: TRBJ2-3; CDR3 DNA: TGCAGCGTTGAGCGGTCACCCCAGACAGATACGCAGTATTTT; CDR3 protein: CSVERSPQTDTQYF
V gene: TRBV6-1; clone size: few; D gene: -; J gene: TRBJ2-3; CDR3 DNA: TGTGCCAGCAGTGAACCCAGTCAGAGGGATACGCAGTATTTT; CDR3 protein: CASSEPSQRDTQYF
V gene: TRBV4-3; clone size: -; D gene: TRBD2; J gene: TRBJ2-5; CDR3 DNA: TGCGCCAGCAGCCAAGAGTCGTGGCTAGGACTAGCGGGCCAAGAGACCCAGTACTTC; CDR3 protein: CASSQESWLGLAGQETQYF
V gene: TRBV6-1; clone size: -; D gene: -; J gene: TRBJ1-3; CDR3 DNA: TGTGCCAGCAGTGAACGGGGTGAGAACACCATATATTTT; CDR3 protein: CASSERGENTIYF
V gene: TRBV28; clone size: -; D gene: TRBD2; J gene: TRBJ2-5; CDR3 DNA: TGTGCCAGCAGTAAACTAGCGGGAGGGCAACAGACCCAGTACTTC; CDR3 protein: CASSKLAGGQQTQYF
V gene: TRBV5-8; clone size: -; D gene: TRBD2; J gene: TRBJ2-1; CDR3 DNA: TGTGCCAGCAGCCTCATCGTCCGGAGCGGGATTTTCAATGAGCAGTTCTTC; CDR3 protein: CASSLIVRSGIFNEQFF